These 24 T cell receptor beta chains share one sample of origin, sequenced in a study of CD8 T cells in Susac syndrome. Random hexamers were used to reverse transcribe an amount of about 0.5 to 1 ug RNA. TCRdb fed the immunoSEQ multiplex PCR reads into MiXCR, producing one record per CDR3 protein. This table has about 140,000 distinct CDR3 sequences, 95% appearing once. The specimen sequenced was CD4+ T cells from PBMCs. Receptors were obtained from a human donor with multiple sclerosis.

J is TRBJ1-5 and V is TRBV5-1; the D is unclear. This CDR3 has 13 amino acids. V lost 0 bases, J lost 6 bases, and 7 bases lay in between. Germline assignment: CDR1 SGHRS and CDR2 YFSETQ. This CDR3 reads CASSLGSGQPQHF. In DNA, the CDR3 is TGCGCCAGCAGCTTGGGGTCCGGTCAGCCCCAGCATTTT.

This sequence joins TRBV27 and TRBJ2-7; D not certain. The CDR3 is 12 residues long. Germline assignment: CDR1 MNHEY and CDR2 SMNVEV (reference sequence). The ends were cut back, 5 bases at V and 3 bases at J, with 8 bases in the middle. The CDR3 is CASSITDYEQYF. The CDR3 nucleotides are TGTGCCAGCAGTATAACAGACTACGAGCAGTACTTC.

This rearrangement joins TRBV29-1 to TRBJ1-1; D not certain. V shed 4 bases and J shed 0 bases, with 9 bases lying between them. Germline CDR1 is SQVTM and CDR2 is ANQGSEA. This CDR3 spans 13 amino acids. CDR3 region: CSVGGGMNTEAFF. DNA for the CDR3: TGCAGCGTTGGGGGTGGTATGAACACTGAAGCTTTCTTT.

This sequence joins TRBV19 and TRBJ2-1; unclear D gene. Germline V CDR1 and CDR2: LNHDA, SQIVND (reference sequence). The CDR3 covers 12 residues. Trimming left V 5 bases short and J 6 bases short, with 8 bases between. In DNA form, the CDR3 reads TGTGCCAGTAGTCCCGGAATCAATGAGCAGTTCTTC. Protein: CASSPGINEQFF.

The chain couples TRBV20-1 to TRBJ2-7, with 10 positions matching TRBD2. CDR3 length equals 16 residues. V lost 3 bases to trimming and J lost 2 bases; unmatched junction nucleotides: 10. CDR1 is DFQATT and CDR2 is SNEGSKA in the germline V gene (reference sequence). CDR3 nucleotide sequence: TGCAGTGCTAGTTTGTCAGGAAGCGGGGGGGCCTACGAGCAGTACTTC. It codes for CSASLSGSGGAYEQYF.

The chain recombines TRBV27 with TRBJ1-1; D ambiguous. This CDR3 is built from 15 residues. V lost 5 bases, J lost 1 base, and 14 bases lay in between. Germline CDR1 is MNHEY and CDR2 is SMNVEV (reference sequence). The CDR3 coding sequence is TGTGCCAGCAGTCCCTTTAGGGCCGGGAACACTGAAGCTTTCTTT. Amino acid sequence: CASSPFRAGNTEAFF.

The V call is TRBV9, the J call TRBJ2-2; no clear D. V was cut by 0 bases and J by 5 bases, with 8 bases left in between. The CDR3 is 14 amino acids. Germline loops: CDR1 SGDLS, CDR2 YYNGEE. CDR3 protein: CASSVDVFTGELFF. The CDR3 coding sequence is TGTGCCAGCAGCGTAGACGTTTTTACCGGGGAGCTGTTTTTT.

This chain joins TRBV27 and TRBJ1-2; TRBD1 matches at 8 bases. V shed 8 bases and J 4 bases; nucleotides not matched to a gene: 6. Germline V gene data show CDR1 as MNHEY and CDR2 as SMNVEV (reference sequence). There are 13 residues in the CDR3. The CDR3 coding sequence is TGTGCCAGCGGTAGGACAGGGTCCTATGGCTACACCTTC. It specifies CASGRTGSYGYTF.

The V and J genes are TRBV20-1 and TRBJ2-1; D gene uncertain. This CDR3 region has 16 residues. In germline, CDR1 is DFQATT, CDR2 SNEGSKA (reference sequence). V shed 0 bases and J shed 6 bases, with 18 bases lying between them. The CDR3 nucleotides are TGCAGTGCTAGAGATTGGGGTGAGATGGGCAGCAATGAGCAGTTCTTC. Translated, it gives CSARDWGEMGSNEQFF.

CDR3 loop: CASSLGVGTSGANVLTF. CDR3 DNA: TGTGCCAGCAGCTTGGGCGTAGGGACTTCTGGGGCCAACGTCCTGACTTTC. This chain links TRBV7-9 with TRBJ2-6; weak D call: TRBD2 (6 bases). CDR3 length equals 17 residues. The V gene's germline CDR1 is SEHNR and CDR2 FQNEAQ (reference sequence). Trimming pared 3 bases from V and 1 base from J, leaving 13 bases between.

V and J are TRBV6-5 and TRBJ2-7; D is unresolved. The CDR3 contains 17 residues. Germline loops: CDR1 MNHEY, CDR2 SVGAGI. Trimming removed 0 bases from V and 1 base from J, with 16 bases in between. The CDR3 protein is CASSYSKSVRRSYEQYF. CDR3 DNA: TGTGCCAGCAGTTACTCGAAAAGTGTAAGACGGTCCTACGAGCAGTACTTC.

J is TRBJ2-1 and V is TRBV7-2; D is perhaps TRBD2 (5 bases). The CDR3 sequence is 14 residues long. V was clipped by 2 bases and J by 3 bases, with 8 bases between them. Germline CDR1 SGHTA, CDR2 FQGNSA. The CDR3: CASSLNGNYNEQFF. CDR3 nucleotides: TGTGCCAGCAGCTTAAACGGGAACTACAATGAGCAGTTCTTC.

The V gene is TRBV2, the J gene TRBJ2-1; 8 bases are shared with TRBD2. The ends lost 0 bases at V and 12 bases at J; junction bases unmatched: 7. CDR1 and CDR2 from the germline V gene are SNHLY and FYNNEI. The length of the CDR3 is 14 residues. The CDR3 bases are TGTGCCAGCAGTGAAGCGCTTGCGGGGGGCTGGCAGTTCTTC. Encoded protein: CASSEALAGGWQFF. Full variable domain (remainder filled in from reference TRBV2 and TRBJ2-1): EPEVTQTPSHQVTQMGQEVILRCVPISNHLYFYWYRQILGQKVEFLVSFYNNEISEKSEIFDDQFSVERPDGSNFTLKIRSTKLEDSAMYFCASSEALAGGWQFFGPGTRLTVL.

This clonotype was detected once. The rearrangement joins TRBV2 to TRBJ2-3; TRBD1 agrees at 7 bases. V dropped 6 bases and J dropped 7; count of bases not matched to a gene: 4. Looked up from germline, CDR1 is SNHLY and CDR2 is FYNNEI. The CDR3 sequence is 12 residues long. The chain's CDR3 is CASSLQGHTQYF. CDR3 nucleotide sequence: TGTGCCAGCAGCCTACAGGGGCATACGCAGTATTTT. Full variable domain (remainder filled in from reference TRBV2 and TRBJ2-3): EPEVTQTPSHQVTQMGQEVILRCVPISNHLYFYWYRQILGQKVEFLVSFYNNEISEKSEIFDDQFSVERPDGSNFTLKIRSTKLEDSAMYFCASSLQGHTQYFGPGTRLTVL.

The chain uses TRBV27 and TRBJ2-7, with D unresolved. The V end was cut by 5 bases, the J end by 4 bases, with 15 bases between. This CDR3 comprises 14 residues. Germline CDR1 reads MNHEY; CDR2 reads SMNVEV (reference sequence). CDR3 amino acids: CASSPTVPSYEQYF. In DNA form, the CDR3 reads TGTGCCAGCAGTCCGACTGTGCCCTCGTACGAGCAGTACTTC.

The CDR3 spells CASSRQGMDTGELFF. In DNA form, the CDR3 reads TGTGCCAGCAGCCGCCAGGGGATGGACACCGGGGAGCTGTTTTTT. The genes are TRBV3-1 and TRBJ2-2; D perhaps matches TRBD1 (6 bases). CDR1 and CDR2 (germline): LGHDT, YNNKEL (reference sequence). The V end lost 4 bases, the J end lost 3 bases, and 12 bases lay between the germline ends. The CDR3 contains 15 residues.

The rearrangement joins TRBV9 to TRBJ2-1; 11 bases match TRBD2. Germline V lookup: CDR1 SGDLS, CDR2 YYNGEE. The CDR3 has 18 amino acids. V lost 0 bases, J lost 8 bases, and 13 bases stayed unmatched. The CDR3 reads CASSVATVTSGSGDEQFF. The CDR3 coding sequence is TGTGCCAGCAGCGTAGCTACTGTAACTAGCGGGAGTGGTGATGAGCAGTTCTTC.

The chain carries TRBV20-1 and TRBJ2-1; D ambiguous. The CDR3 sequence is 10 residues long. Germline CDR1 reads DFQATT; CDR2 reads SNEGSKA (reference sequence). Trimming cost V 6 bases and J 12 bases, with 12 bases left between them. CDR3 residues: CSATDRSQFF. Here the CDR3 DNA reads TGCAGTGCAACCGACCGTTCGCAGTTCTTC.

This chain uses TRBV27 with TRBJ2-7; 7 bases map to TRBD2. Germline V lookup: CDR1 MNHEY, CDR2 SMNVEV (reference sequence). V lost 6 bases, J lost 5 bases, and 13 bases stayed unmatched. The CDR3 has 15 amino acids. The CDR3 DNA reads TGTGCCAGCAGCCCCATAGGGGCGGGAGTTGACGAGCAGTACTTC. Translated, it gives CASSPIGAGVDEQYF.

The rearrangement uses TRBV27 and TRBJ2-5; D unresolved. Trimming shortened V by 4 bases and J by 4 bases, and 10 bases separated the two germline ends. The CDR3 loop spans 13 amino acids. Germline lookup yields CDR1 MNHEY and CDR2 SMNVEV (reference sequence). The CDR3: CASSSTPVETQYF. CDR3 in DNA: TGTGCCAGCAGTTCCACTCCCGTAGAGACCCAGTACTTC.

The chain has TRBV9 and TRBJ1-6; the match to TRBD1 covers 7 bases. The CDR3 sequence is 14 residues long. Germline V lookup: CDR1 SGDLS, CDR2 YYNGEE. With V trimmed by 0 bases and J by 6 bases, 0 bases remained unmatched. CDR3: CASSVGQGNSPLHF. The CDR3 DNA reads TGTGCCAGCAGCGTAGGACAGGGTAATTCACCCCTCCACTTT.

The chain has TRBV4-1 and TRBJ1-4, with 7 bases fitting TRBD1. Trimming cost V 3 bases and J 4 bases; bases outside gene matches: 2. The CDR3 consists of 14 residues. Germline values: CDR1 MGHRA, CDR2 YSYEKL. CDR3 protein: CASSQGQLNEKLFF. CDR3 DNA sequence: TGCGCCAGCAGCCAGGGACAGCTTAATGAAAAACTGTTTTTT.

CDR3 sequence reads: CASSTTPGDYGYTF. The CDR3 nucleotides read TGTGCCAGCAGCACAACCCCAGGGGACTATGGCTACACCTTC. The chain carries TRBV11-2 and TRBJ1-2; D is possibly TRBD1 (6 bases). The CDR3 extends over 14 amino acids. V dropped 5 bases and J dropped 3 bases, with 13 bases sitting between them. Per germline, CDR1 SGHAT and CDR2 FQNNGV.

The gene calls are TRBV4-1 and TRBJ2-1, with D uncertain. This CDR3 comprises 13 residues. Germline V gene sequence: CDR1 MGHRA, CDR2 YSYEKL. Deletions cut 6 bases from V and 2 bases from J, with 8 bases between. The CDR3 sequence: CASSQATYNEQFF. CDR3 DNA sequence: TGCGCCAGCAGTCAGGCGACCTACAATGAGCAGTTCTTC.